What follows describes a single T cell receptor (beta chain). Template switching (which added a universal primer site) was used, and cDNA carried unique molecular identifiers. MiXCR, applied by TCRdb to the 5' RACE reads, yields one record per CDR3 protein. The table lists fewer than 550,000 distinct CDR3 sequences, about 16% of them singletons. The data originate from a study of identical twins. The CDR3 length is 14 residues. The V end lost 0 bases, the J end lost 4 bases, and 8 bases lay between the germline ends. Germline values: CDR1 LNHNV, CDR2 YYDKDF (reference sequence). These data were also filed under a second study, of yellow fever vaccine responses in identical twins.

This receptor was obtained from a woman aged 18-30 years in good health. The specimen was CD4+ T cells sorted from blood. J is TRBJ2-3 and V is TRBV15; no clear D. As DNA, the CDR3 is TGTGCCACCAGCAGAGATCGCATCCCAGATACGCAGTATTTT. It specifies CATSRDRIPDTQYF.